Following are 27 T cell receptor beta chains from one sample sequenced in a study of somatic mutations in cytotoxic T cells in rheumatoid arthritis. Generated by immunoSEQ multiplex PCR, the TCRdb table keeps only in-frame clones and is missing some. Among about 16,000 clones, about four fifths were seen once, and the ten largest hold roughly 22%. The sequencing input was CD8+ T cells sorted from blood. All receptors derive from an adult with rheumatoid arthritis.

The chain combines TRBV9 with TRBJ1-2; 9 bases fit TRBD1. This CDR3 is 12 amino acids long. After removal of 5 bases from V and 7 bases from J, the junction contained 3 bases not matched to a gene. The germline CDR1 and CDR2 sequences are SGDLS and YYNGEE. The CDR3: CASRGTGIGYTF. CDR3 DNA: TGTGCCAGCAGGGGGACAGGGATTGGCTACACCTTC.

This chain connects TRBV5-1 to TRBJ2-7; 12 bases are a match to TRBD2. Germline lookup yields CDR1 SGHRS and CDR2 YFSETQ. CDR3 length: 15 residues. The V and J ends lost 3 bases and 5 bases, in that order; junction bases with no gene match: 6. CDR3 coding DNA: TGCGCCAGCAGCTCCGGACTAGCGGGATTCCACGAGCAGTACTTC. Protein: CASSSGLAGFHEQYF.

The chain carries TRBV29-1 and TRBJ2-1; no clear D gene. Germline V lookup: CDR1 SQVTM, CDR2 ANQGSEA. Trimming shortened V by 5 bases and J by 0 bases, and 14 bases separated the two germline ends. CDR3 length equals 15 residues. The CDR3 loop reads CSVLDMASSYNEQFF. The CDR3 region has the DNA TGCAGCGTTCTCGACATGGCGAGCTCCTACAATGAGCAGTTCTTC.

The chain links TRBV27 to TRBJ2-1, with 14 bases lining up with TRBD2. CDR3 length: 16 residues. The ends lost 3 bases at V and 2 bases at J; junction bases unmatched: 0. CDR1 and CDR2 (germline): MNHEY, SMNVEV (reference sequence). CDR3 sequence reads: CASSLTSGRAYNEQFF. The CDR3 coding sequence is TGTGCCAGCAGTTTGACTAGCGGGAGGGCCTACAATGAGCAGTTCTTC.

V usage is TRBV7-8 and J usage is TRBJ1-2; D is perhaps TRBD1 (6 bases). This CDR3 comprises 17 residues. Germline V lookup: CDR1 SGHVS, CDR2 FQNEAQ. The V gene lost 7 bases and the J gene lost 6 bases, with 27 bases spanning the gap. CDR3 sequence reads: CASTQRGWGGGVDGYTF. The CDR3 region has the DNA TGTGCCAGCACCCAAAGGGGGTGGGGAGGGGGGGTGGATGGCTACACCTTC.

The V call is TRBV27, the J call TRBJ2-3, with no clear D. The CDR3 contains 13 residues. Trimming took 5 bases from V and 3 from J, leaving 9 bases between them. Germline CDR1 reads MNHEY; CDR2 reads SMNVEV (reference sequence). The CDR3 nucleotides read TGTGCCAGCAGTCTCCGGGTAACAGATACGCAGTATTTT. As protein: CASSLRVTDTQYF.

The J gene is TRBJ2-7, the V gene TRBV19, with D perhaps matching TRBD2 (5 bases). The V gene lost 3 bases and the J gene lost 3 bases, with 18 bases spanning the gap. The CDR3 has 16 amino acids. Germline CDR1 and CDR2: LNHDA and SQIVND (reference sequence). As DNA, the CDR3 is TGTGCCAGTAGTATTTCCCGGGGAGATTGGGTCTACGAGCAGTACTTC. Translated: CASSISRGDWVYEQYF.

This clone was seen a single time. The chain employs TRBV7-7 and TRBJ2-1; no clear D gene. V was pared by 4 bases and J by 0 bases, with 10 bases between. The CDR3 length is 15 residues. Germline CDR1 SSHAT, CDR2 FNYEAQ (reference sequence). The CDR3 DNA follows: TGTGCCAGCAGCTACACGGAAAGCTCCTACAATGAGCAGTTCTTC. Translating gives CASSYTESSYNEQFF.

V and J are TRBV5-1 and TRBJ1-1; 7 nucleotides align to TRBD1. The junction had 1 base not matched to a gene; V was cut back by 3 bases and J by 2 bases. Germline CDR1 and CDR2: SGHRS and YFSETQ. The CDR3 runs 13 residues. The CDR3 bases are TGCGCCAGCAGCTGGGACAGTAACACTGAAGCTTTCTTT. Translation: CASSWDSNTEAFF.

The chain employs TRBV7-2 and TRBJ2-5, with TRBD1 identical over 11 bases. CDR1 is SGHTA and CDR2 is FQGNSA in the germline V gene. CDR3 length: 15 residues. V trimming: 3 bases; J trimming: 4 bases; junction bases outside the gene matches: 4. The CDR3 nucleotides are TGTGCCAGCAGCTTTGGGACAGGGGGAGCAGAGACCCAGTACTTC. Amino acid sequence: CASSFGTGGAETQYF.

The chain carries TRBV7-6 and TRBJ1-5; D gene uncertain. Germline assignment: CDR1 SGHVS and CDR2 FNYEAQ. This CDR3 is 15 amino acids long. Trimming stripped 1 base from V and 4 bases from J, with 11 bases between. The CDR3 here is CASSLEAGRNQPQHF. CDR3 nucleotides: TGTGCCAGCAGCTTAGAAGCCGGACGGAATCAGCCCCAGCATTTT.

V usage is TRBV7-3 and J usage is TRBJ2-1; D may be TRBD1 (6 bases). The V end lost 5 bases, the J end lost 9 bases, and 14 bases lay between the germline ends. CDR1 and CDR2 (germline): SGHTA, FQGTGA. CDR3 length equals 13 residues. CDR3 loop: CASSLQGSGEQFF. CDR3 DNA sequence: TGTGCCAGCAGCCTACAGGGCTCTGGTGAGCAGTTCTTC.

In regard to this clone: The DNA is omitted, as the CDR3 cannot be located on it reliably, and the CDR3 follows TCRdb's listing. CDR3: CASSSSTRKQYF. The V gene is TRBV27, the J gene TRBJ2-3; the DNA was not compared with TRBD2, the D call given in the table. From its first to its last residue, the CDR3 has 12 amino acids. CDR1 is MNHEY and CDR2 is SMNVEV in the germline V gene (reference sequence).

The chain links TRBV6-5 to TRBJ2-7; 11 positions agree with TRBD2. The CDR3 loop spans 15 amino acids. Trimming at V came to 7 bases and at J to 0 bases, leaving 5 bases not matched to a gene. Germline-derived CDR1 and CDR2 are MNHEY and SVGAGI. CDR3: CASTITSGSSYEQYF. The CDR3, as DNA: TGTGCCAGCACTATTACTAGCGGGAGCTCCTACGAGCAGTACTTC.

CDR3 sequence reads: CASSIERSLSYNEQFF. CDR3 in DNA: TGTGCCAGTAGTATAGAGCGGAGCCTCTCCTACAATGAGCAGTTCTTC. V and J are TRBV19 and TRBJ2-1, with unresolved D. Per the germline V gene, CDR1 is LNHDA and CDR2 is SQIVND (reference sequence). Trimming left V 0 bases short and J 0 bases short, with 9 bases between. CDR3 length: 16 amino acids.

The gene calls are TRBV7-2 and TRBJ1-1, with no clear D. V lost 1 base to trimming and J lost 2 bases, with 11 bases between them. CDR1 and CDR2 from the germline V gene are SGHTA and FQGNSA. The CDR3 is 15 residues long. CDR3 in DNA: TGTGCCAGCAGCTTAGGCGAAGGGTTTAACACTGAAGCTTTCTTT. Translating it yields CASSLGEGFNTEAFF.

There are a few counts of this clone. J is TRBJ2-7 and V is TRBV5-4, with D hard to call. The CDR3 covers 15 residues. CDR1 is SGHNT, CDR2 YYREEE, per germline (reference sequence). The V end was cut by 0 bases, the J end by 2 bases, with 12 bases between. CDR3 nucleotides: TGTGCCAGCAGCTTGGAGTGGGGTTCTACCTACGAGCAGTACTTC. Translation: CASSLEWGSTYEQYF.

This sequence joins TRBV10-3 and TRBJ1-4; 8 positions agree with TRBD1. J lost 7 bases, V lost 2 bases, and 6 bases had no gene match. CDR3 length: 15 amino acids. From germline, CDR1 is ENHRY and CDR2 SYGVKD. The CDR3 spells CAISEAGQGVEKLFF. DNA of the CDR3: TGTGCCATCAGTGAGGCAGGACAGGGAGTTGAAAAACTGTTTTTT.

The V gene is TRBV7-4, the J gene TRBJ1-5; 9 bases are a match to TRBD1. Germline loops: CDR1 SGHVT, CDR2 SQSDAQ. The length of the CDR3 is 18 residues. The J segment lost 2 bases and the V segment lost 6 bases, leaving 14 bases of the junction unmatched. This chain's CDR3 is CASSYPGTGLWRNQPQHF. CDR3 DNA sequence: TGTGCCAGCAGTTACCCCGGGACAGGGCTTTGGCGCAATCAGCCCCAGCATTTT. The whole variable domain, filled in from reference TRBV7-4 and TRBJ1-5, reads GAGVSQSPRYKVAKRGRDVALRCDSISGHVTLYWYRQTLGQGSEVLTYSQSDAQRDKSGRPSGRFSAERPERSVSTLKIQRTEQGDSAVYLCASSYPGTGLWRNQPQHFGDGTRLSIL.

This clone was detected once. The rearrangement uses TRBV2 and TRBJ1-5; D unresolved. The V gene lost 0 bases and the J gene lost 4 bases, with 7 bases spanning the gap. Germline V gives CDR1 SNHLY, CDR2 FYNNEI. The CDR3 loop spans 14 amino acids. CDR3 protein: CASSEAAYNQPQHF. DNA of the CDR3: TGTGCCAGCAGTGAAGCCGCGTATAATCAGCCCCAGCATTTT. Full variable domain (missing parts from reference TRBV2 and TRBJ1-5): EPEVTQTPSHQVTQMGQEVILRCVPISNHLYFYWYRQILGQKVEFLVSFYNNEISEKSEIFDDQFSVERPDGSNFTLKIRSTKLEDSAMYFCASSEAAYNQPQHFGDGTRLSIL.

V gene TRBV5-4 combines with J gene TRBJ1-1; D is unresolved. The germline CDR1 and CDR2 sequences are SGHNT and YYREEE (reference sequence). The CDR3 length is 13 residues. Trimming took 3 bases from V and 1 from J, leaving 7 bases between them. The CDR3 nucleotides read TGTGCCAGCAGCTCCAACAGGAACACTGAAGCTTTCTTT. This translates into CASSSNRNTEAFF.

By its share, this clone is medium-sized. The CDR3 is CASSQDFSNTGELFF. In DNA, the CDR3 is TGCGCCAGCAGCCAAGATTTTTCGAACACCGGGGAGCTGTTTTTT. This chain joins TRBV4-3 and TRBJ2-2; D is unresolved. With 0 bases removed from V and 0 bases from J, the gap between germline ends came to 5 bases. This CDR3 contains 15 residues. Germline-derived CDR1 and CDR2 are LGHNA and YSLEER.

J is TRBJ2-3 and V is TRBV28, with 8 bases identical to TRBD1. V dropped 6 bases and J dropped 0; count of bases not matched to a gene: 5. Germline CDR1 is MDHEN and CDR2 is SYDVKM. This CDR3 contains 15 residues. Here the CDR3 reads CASRIHRGSTDTQYF. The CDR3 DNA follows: TGTGCCAGCAGGATACACAGGGGGAGCACAGATACGCAGTATTTT.

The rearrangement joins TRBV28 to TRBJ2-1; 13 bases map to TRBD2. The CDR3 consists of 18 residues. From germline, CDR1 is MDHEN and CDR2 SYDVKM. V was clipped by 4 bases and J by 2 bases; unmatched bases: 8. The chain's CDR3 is CASSSKGLAGETYNEQFF. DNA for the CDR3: TGTGCCAGCAGTTCCAAAGGACTAGCGGGAGAGACCTACAATGAGCAGTTCTTC.

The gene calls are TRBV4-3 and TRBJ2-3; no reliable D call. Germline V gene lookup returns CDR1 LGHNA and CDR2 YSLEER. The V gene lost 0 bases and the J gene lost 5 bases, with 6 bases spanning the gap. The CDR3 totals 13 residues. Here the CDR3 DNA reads TGCGCCAGCAGCCAAGATTCTGGAGATACGCAGTATTTT. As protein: CASSQDSGDTQYF.

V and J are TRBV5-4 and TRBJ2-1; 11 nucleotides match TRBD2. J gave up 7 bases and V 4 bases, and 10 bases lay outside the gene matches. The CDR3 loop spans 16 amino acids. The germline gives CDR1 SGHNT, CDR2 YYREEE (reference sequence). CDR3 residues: CASSPPASGRRNEQFF. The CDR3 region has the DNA TGTGCCAGCAGCCCCCCGGCTAGCGGGAGGAGAAATGAGCAGTTCTTC. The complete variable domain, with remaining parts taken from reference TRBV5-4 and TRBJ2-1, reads ETGVTQSPTHLIKTRGQQVTLRCSSQSGHNTVSWYQQALGQGPQFIFQYYREEENGRGNFPPRFSGLQFPNYSSELNVNALELDDSALYLCASSPPASGRRNEQFFGPGTRLTVL.

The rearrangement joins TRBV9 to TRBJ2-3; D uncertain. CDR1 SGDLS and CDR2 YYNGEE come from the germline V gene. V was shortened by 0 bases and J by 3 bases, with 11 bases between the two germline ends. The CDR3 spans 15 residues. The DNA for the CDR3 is TGTGCCAGCAGCGTAGGAGGTAAAGGGACAGATACGCAGTATTTT. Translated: CASSVGGKGTDTQYF.